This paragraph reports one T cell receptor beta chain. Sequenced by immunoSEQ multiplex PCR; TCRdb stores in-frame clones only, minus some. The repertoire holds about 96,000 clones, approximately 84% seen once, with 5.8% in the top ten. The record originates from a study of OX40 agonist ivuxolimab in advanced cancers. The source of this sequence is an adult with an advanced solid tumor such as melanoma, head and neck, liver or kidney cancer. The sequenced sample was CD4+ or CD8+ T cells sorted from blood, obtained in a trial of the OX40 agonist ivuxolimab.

The CDR3 region has the DNA TGTGCCAGCAGCCGACTAGCGATCTACGAGCAGTACTTC. Translating it yields CASSRLAIYEQYF. The rearrangement uses TRBV7-9 and TRBJ2-7; 8 positions agree with TRBD2. Looked up from germline, CDR1 is SEHNR and CDR2 is FQNEAQ (reference sequence). J lost 3 bases, V lost 5 bases, and 3 bases had no gene match. The CDR3 is 13 residues long. Supplemented by reference TRBV7-9 and TRBJ2-7, the full variable domain reads DTGVSQNPRHKITKRGQNVTFRCDPISEHNRLYWYRQTLGQGPEFLTYFQNEAQLEKSRLLSDRFSAERPKGSFSTLEIQRTEQGDSAMYLCASSRLAIYEQYFGPGTRLTVT.